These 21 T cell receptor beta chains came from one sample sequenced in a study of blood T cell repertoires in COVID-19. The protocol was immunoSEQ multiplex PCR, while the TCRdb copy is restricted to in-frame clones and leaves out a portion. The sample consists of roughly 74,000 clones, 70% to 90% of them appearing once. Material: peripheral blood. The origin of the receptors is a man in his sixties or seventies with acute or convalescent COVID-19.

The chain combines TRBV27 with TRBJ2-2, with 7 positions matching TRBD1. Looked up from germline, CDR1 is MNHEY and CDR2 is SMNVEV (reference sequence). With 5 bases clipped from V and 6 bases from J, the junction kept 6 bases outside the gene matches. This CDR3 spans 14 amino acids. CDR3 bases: TGTGCCAGCAGTATCACTCAGGGGGCCGGGGAGCTGTTTTTT. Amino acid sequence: CASSITQGAGELFF.

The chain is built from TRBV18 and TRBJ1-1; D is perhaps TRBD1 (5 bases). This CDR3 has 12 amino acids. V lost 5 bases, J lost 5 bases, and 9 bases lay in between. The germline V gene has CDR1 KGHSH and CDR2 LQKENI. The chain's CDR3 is CASSARETEAFF. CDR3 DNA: TGTGCCAGCTCAGCCAGGGAAACTGAAGCTTTCTTT.

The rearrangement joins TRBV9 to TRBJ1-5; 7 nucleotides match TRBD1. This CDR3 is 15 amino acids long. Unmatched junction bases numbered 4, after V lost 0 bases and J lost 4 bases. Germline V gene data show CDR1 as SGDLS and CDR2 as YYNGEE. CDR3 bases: TGTGCCAGCAGCGTAGGGGGACAGCCGAATCAGCCCCAGCATTTT. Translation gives CASSVGGQPNQPQHF.

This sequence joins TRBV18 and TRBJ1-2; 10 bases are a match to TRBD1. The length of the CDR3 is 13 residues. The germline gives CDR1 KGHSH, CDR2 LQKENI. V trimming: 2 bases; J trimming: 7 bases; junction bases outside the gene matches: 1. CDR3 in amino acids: CASSPWDRGGYTF. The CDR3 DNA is TGTGCCAGCTCACCATGGGACAGGGGTGGCTACACCTTC.

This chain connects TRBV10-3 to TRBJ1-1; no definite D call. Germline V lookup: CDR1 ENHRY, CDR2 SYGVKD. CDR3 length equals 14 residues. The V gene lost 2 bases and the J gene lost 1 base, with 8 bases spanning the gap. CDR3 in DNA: TGTGCCATCAGTGAGGGAGAGGGGAACACTGAAGCTTTCTTT. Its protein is CAISEGEGNTEAFF.

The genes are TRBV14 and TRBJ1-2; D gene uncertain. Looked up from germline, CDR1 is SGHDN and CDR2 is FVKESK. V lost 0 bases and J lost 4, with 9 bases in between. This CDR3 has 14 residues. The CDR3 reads CASSQDLYGYGYTF. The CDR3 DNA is TGTGCCAGCAGCCAAGATCTTTACGGCTATGGCTACACCTTC.

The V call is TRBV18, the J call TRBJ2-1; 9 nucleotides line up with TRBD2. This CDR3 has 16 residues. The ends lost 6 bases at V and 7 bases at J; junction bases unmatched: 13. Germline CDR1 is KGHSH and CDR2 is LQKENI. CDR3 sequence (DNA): TGTGCCAGCTCCGGGCTAGGATCTAGCGGGACGAATGAGCAGTTCTTC. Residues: CASSGLGSSGTNEQFF.

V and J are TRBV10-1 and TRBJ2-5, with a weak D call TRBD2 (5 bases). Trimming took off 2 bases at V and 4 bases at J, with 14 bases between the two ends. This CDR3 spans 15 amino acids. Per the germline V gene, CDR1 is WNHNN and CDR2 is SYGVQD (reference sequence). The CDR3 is CASSERETQAETQYF. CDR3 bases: TGCGCCAGCAGTGAGAGGGAGACGCAGGCAGAGACCCAGTACTTC.

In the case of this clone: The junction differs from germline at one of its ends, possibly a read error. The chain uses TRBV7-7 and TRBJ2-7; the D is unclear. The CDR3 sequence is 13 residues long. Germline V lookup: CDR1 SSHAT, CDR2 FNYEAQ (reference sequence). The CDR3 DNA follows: TGTGCTAGCAGCTTAGAGACCCGCGGCGAGCAGTACTTC. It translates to CASSLETRGEQYF.

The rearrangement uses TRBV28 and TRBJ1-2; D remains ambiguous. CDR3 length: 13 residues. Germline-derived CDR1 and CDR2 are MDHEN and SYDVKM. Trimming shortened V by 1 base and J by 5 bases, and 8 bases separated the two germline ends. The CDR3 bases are TGTGCCAGCAGTTTATCCGGGGTATATGGCTACACCTTC. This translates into CASSLSGVYGYTF.

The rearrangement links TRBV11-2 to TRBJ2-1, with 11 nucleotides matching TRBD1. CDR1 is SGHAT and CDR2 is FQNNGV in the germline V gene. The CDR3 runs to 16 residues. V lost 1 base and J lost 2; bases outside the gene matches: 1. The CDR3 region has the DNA TGTGCCAGCAGCTTAGTGGGACAGGGGGCCTACAATGAGCAGTTCTTC. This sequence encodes CASSLVGQGAYNEQFF.

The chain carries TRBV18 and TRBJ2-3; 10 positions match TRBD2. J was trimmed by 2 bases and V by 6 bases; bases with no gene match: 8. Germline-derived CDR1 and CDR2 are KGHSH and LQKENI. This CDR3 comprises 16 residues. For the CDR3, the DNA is TGTGCCAGCTCCTCAATAGCGGGGGGCACCACAGATACGCAGTATTTT. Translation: CASSSIAGGTTDTQYF.

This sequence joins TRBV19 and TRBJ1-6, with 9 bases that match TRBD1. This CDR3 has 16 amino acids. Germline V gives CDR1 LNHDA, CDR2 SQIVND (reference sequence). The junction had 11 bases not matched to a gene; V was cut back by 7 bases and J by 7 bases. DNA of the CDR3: TGTGCCAGTACTGCAAGACAGGGGGTGATCAATTCACCCCTCCACTTT. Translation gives CASTARQGVINSPLHF.

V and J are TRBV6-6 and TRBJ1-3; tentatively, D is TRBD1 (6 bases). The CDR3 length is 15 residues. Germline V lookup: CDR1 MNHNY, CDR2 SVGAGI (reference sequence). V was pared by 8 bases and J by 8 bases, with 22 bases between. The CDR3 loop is CASAGEVTGRDTIYF. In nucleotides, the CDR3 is TGTGCCAGCGCGGGGGAGGTGACAGGAAGGGACACCATATATTTT.

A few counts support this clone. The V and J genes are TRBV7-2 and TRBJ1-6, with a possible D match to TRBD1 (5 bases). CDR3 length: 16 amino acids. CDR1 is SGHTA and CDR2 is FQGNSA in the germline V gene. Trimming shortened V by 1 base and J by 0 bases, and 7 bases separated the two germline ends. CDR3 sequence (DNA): TGTGCCAGCAGCTTAGGAAGGGGCTCCTATAATTCACCCCTCCACTTT. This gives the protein CASSLGRGSYNSPLHF.

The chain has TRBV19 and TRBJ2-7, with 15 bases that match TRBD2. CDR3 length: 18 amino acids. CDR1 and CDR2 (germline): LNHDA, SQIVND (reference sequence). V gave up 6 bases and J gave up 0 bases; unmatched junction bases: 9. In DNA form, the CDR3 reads TGTGCCAGTAGCCGGGGACTAGCGGGAGGAGTCAGCTCCTACGAGCAGTACTTC. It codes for CASSRGLAGGVSSYEQYF.

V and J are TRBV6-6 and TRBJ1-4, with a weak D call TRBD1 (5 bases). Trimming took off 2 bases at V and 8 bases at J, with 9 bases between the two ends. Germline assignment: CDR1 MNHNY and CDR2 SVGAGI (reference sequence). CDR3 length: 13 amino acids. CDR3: CASSYGGVEKLFF. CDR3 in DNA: TGTGCCAGCAGTTACGGGGGGGTGGAAAAACTGTTTTTT.

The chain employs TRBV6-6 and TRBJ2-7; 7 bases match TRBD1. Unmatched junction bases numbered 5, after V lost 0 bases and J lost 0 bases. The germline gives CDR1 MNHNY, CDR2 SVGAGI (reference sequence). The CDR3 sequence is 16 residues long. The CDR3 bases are TGTGCCAGCAGTTACTCCGCGACAGGGAACTCCTACGAGCAGTACTTC. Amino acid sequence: CASSYSATGNSYEQYF.

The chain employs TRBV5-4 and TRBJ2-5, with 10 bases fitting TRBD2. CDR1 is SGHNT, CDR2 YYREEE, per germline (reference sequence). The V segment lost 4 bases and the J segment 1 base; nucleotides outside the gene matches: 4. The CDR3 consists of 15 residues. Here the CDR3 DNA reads TGTGCCAGCAGCGAACGACTAGCGGGCCAAGAGACCCAGTACTTC. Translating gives CASSERLAGQETQYF. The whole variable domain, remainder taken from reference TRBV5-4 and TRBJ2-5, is ETGVTQSPTHLIKTRGQQVTLRCSSQSGHNTVSWYQQALGQGPQFIFQYYREEENGRGNFPPRFSGLQFPNYSSELNVNALELDDSALYLCASSERLAGQETQYFGPGTRLLVL.

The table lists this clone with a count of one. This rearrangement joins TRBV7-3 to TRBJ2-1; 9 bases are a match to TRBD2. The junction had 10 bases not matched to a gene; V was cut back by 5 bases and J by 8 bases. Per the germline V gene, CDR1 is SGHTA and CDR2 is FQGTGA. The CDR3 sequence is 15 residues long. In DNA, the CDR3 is TGTGCCAGCAGCCCCTCCGCTAGCGGGGCCTATGAGCAGTTCTTC. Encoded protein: CASSPSASGAYEQFF.

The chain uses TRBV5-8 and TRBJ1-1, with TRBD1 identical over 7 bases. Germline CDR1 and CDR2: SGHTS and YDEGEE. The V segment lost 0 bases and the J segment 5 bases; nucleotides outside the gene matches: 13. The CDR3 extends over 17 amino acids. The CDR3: CASSLGQGGFLGTEAFF. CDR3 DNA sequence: TGTGCCAGCAGCTTGGGGCAGGGGGGATTCCTCGGGACTGAAGCTTTCTTT.